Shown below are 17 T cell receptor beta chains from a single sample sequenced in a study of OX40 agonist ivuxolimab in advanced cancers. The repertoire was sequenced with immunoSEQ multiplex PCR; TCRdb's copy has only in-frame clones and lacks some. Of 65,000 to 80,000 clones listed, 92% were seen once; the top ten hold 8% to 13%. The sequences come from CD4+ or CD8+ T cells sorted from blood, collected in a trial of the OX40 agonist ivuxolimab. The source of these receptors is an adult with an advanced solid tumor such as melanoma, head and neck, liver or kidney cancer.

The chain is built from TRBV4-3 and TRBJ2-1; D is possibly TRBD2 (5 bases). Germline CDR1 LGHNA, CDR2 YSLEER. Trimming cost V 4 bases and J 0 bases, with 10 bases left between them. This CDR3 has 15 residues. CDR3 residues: CASSRTSDSYNEQFF. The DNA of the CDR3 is TGCGCCAGCAGCCGTACTAGTGACTCCTACAATGAGCAGTTCTTC.

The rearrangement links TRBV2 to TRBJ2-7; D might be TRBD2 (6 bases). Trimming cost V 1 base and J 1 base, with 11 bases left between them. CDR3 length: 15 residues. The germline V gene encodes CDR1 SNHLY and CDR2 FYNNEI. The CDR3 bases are TGTGCCAGCAGTGAAGTTGGGACTTATTCCTACGAGCAGTACTTC. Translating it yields CASSEVGTYSYEQYF.

In DNA form, the CDR3 reads TGTGCCAGCAGCCCTGGGGATGCAGATACGCAGTATTTT. Its protein product is CASSPGDADTQYF. The J gene is TRBJ2-3, the V gene TRBV5-6, with no clear D. V lost 4 bases and J lost 4, with 10 bases in between. Germline-derived CDR1 and CDR2 are SGHDT and YYEEEE. This CDR3 has 13 amino acids.

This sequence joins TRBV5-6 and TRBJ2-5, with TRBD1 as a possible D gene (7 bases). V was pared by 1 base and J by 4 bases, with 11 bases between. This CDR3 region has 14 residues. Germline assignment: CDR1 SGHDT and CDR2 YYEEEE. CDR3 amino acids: CASSLLEGAETQYF. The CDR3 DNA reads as TGTGCCAGCAGCTTGTTGGAGGGGGCAGAGACCCAGTACTTC.

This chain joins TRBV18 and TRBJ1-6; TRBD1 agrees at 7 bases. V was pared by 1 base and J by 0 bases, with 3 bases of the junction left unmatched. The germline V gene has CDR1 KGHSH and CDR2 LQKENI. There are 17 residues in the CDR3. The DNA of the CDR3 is TGTGCCAGCTCACCACAGGGGGCGAGCTCCTATAATTCACCCCTCCACTTT. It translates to CASSPQGASSYNSPLHF.

CDR3 sequence (DNA): TGTGCCAGCAGCTTAGACAGGGGCTCTGGAAACACCATATATTTT. Amino acids: CASSLDRGSGNTIYF. The rearrangement links TRBV7-2 to TRBJ1-3; 7 bases are shared with TRBD1. The J segment lost 0 bases and the V segment lost 1 base, leaving 0 bases of the junction unmatched. The germline CDR1 and CDR2 sequences are SGHTA and FQGNSA. The CDR3 runs to 15 residues.

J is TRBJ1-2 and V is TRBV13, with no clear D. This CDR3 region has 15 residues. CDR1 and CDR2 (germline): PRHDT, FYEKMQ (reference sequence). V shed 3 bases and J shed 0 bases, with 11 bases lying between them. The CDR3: CASSFDRSPNYGYTF. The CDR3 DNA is TGTGCCAGCAGCTTCGACCGCTCCCCTAACTATGGCTACACCTTC. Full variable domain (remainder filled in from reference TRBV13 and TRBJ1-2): AAGVIQSPRHLIKEKRETATLKCYPIPRHDTVYWYQQGPGQDPQFLISFYEKMQSDKGSIPDRFSAQQFSDYHSELNMSSLELGDSALYFCASSFDRSPNYGYTFGSGTRLTVV.

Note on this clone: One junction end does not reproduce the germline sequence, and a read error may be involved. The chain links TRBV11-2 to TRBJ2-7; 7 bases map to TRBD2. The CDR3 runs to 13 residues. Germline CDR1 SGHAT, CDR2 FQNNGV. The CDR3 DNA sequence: TGTGCCGGCAGCACTCCGGGGGGCTACGAGCAGTACTTC. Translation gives CAGSTPGGYEQYF.

CDR3: CASSPSSREQFF. In DNA form, the CDR3 reads TGTGCCAGCAGCCCCAGCTCCCGGGAGCAGTTCTTC. The chain carries TRBV7-6 and TRBJ2-1; no clear D. The CDR3 is 12 amino acids. Germline V lookup: CDR1 SGHVS, CDR2 FNYEAQ. The V gene lost 5 bases and the J gene lost 10 bases, with 12 bases spanning the gap.

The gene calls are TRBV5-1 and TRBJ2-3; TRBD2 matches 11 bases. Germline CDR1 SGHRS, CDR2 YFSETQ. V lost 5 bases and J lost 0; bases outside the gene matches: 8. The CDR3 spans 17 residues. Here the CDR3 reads CASRGGRTSGSTDTQYF. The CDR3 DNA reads TGCGCCAGCAGAGGTGGGCGGACTAGCGGGAGCACAGATACGCAGTATTTT.

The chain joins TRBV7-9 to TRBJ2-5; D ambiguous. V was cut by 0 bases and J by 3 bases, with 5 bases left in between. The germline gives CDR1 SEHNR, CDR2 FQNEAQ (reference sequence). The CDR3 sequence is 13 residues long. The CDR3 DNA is TGTGCCAGCAGCTTAGCGCTGGAAGAGACCCAGTACTTC. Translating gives CASSLALEETQYF.

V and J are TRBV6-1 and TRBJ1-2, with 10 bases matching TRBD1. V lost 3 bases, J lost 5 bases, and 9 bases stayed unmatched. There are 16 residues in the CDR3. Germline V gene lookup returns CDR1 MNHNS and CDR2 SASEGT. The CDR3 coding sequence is TGTGCCAGCAGTGACGAGCTGACAGGGGGCGCGTATGGCTACACCTTC. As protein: CASSDELTGGAYGYTF.

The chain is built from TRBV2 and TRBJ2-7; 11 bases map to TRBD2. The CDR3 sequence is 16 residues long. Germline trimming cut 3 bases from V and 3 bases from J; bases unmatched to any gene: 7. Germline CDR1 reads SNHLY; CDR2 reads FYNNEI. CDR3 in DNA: TGTGCCAGCAGTGACAGGCTAGCGGGGGGTAACTACGAGCAGTACTTC. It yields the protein CASSDRLAGGNYEQYF.

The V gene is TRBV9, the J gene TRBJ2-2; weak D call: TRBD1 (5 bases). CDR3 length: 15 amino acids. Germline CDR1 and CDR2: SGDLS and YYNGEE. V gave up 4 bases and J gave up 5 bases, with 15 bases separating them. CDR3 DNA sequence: TGTGCCAGCAGCTCCAGGGAAAGGGGAACCGGGGAGCTGTTTTTT. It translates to CASSSRERGTGELFF.

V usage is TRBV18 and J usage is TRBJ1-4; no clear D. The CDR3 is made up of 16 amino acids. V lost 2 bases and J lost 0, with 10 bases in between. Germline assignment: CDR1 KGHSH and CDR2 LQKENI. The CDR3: CASSPFGTATNEKLFF. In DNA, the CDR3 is TGTGCCAGCTCACCATTCGGTACAGCAACTAATGAAAAACTGTTTTTT.

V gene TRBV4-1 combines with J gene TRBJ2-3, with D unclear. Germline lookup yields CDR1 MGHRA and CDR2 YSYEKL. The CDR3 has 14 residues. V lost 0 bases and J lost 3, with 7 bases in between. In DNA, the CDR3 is TGCGCCAGCAGCCAAGATCGGCGAACAGATACGCAGTATTTT. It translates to CASSQDRRTDTQYF.

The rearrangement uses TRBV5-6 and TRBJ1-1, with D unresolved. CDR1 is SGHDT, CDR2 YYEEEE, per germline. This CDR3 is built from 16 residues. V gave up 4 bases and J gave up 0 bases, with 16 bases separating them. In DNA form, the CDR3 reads TGTGCCAGCAGCCCGTTGACAAGTACCATGAACACTGAAGCTTTCTTT. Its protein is CASSPLTSTMNTEAFF.